This T cell receptor beta chain came from a study of breast tumors, draining lymph nodes, adjacent tissues. General study results and limits: Tumor T cell lymph node origin was a supported hypothesis, not proven.

Regarding this clonotype: What it recognizes is unknown.

CDR3 length equals 14 residues. Trimming pared 4 bases from V and 1 base from J, leaving 7 bases between. Germline values: CDR1 SEHNR, CDR2 FQNEAQ (reference sequence). TCRdb processed the multiplex PCR reads anew with MiXCR; each CDR3 protein has one entry. The table records 60,000 to 75,000 distinct CDR3 sequences, roughly 50% of them present only once. The receptor's source is a female donor with breast cancer. Some clones in this sample may be carry-over from other donors' samples. The chain joins TRBV7-9 to TRBJ2-2; D is uncertain. The sequenced sample was breast tumor tissue. In DNA, the CDR3 is TGTGCCAGCAGCTCCCGCAAGAACACCGGGGAGCTGTTTTTT. This gives the protein CASSSRKNTGELFF. Looking up the rest from reference TRBV7-9 and TRBJ2-2 gives the full variable domain: DTGVSQNPRHKITKRGQNVTFRCDPISEHNRLYWYRQTLGQGPEFLTYFQNEAQLEKSRLLSDRFSAERPKGSFSTLEIQRTEQGDSAMYLCASSSRKNTGELFFGEGSRLTVL.